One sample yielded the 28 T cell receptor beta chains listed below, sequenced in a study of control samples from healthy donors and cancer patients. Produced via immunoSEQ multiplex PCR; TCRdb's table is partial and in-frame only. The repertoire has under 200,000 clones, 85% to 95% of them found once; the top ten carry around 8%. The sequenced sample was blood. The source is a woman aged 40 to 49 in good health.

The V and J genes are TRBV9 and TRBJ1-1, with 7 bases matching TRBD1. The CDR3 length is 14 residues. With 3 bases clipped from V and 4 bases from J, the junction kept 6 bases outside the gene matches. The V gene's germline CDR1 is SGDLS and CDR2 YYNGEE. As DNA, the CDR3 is TGTGCCAGCAGCGCAACGACAGGGTTCACTGAAGCTTTCTTT. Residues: CASSATTGFTEAFF.

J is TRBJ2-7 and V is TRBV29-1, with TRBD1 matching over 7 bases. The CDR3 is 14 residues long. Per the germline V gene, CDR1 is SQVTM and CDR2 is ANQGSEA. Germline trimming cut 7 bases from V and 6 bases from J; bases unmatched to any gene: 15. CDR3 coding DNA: TGCAGCGCTGGGGACAGCCCCTATTCGGCCGAGCAGTACTTC. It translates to CSAGDSPYSAEQYF.

The CDR3 here is CASSFVSQPQHF. The CDR3 nucleotides are TGTGCCAGCAGTTTTGTGTCTCAGCCCCAGCATTTT. V gene TRBV27 combines with J gene TRBJ1-5, with D uncertain. The length of the CDR3 is 12 residues. V lost 3 bases and J 6 bases, leaving 6 bases between the germline ends. The germline gives CDR1 MNHEY, CDR2 SMNVEV (reference sequence).

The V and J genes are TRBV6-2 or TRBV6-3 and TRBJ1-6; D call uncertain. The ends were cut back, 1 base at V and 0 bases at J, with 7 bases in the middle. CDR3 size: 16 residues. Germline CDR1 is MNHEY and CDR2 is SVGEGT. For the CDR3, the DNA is TGTGCCAGCAGTTACTTTGGGAGCTCCTATAATTCACCCCTCCACTTT. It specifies CASSYFGSSYNSPLHF.

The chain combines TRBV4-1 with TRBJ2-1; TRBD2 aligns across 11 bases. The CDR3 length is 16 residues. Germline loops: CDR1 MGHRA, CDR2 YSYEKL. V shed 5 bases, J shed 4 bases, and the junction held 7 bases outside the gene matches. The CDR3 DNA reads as TGCGCCAGCAGCTCTACCCCTAGCGGGGGGTACAATGAGCAGTTCTTC. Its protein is CASSSTPSGGYNEQFF.

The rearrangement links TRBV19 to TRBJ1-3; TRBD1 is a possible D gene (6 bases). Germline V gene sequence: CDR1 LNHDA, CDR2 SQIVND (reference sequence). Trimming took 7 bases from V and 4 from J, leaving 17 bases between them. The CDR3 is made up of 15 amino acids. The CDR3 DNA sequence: TGTGCCAGTAATGGGGGGGCACGGGACGGAAACACCATATATTTT. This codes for CASNGGARDGNTIYF.

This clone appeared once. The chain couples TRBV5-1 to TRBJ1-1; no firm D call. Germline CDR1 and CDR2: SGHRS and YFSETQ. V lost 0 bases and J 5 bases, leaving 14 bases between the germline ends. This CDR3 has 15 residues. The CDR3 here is CASSLAQIGKTEAFF. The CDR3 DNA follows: TGCGCCAGCAGCTTGGCACAGATCGGGAAGACTGAAGCTTTCTTT.

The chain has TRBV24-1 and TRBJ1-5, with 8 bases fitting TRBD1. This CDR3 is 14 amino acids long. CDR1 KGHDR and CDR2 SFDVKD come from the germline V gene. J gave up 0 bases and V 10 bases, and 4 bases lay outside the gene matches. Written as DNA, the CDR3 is TGTGCCACTCAGGGGGCGGGTAGCAATCAGCCCCAGCATTTT. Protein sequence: CATQGAGSNQPQHF.

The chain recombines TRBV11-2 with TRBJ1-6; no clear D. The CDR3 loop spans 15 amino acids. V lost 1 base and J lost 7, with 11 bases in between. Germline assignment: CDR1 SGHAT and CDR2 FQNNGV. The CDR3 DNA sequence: TGTGCCAGCAGCTTAGCTAGTACAGTAAATTCACCCCTCCACTTT. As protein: CASSLASTVNSPLHF.

For the CDR3, the DNA is TGTGCCAGCAGCGTAGAGGGAGAGGGGACTGAAGCTTTCTTT. It translates to CASSVEGEGTEAFF. The chain joins TRBV9 to TRBJ1-1; D perhaps matches TRBD1 (5 bases). V lost 0 bases and J lost 5, with 11 bases in between. Germline V gene lookup returns CDR1 SGDLS and CDR2 YYNGEE. The length of the CDR3 is 14 residues.

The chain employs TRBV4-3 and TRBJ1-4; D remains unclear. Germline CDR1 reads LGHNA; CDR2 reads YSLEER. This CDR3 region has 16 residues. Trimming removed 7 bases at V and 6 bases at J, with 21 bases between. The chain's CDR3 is CASKPSRSRLDEKLFF. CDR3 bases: TGCGCCAGCAAACCTTCTAGATCTCGGCTTGATGAAAAACTGTTTTTT.

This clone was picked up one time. CDR3 DNA: TGTGCCAGCAGAGTCCGGGACAGGGGTTACAATGAGCAGTTCTTC. Amino acids: CASRVRDRGYNEQFF. The chain uses TRBV6-5 and TRBJ2-1; 10 bases are shared with TRBD1. J gave up 4 bases and V 6 bases, and 6 bases lay outside the gene matches. Germline V gene data show CDR1 as MNHEY and CDR2 as SVGAGI. The length of the CDR3 is 15 residues.

The CDR3 DNA follows: TGTGCCAGTAGTCTCCCCAGGACAGGGGGAGGACGCTCCTACAATGAGCAGTTCTTC. This sequence encodes CASSLPRTGGGRSYNEQFF. The chain employs TRBV19 and TRBJ2-1, with TRBD1 identical over 10 bases. The CDR3 runs to 19 residues. V was clipped by 5 bases and J by 0 bases; unmatched bases: 13. Germline-derived CDR1 and CDR2 are LNHDA and SQIVND (reference sequence).

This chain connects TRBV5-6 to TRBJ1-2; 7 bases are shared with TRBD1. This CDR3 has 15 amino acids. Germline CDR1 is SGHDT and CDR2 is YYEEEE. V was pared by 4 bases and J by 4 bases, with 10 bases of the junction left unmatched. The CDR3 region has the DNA TGTGCCAGCAGCAGGGGACAGAATGACGGCTATGGCTACACCTTC. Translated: CASSRGQNDGYGYTF.

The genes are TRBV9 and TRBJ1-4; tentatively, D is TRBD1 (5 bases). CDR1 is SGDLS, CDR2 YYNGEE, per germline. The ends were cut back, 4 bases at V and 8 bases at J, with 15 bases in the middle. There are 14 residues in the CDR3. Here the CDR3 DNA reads TGTGCCAGCAGCCCGAGTCCTGGGGGAGAAAAACTGTTTTTT. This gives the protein CASSPSPGGEKLFF.

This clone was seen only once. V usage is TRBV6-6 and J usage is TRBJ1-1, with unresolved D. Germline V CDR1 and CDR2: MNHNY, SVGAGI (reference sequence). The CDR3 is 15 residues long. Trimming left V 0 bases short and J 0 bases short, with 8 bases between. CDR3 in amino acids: CASSYSITVNTEAFF. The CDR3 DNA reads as TGTGCCAGCAGTTACTCGATTACAGTGAACACTGAAGCTTTCTTT.

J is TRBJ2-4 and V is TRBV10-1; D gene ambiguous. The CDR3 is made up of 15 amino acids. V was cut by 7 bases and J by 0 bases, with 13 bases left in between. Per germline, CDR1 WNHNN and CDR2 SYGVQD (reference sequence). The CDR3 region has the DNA TGCGCCAGCACCATTCCGGAGACAGCCAAAAACATTCAGTACTTC. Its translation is CASTIPETAKNIQYF.

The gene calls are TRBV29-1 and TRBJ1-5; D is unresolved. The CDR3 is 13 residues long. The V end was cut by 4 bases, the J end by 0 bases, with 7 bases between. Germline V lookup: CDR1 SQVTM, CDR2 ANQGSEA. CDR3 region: CSVADYSNQPQHF. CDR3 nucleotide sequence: TGCAGCGTTGCGGATTATAGCAATCAGCCCCAGCATTTT.

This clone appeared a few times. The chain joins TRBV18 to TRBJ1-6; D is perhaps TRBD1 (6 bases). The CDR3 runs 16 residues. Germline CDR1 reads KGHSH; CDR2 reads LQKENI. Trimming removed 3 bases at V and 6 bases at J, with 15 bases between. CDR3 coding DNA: TGTGCCAGCTCACCGGTACAGGGCAGAGCTAATTCACCCCTCCACTTT. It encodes CASSPVQGRANSPLHF.

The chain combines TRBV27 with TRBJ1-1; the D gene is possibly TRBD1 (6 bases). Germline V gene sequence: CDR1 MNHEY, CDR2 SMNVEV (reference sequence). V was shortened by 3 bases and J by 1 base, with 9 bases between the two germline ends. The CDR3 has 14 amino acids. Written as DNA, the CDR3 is TGTGCCAGCAGTTTGGGACAAACGAACACTGAAGCTTTCTTT. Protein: CASSLGQTNTEAFF.

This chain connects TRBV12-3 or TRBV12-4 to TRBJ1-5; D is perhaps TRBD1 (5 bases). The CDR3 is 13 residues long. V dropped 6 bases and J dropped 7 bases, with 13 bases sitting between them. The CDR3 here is CASSSDRRQPQHF. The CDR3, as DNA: TGTGCCAGCAGCTCTGACAGACGCCAGCCCCAGCATTTT.

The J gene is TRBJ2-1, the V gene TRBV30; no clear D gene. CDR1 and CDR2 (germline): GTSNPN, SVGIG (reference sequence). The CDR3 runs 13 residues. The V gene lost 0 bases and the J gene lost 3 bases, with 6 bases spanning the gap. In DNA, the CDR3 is TGTGCCTGGAGTGTACGACACTACAATGAGCAGTTCTTC. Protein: CAWSVRHYNEQFF.

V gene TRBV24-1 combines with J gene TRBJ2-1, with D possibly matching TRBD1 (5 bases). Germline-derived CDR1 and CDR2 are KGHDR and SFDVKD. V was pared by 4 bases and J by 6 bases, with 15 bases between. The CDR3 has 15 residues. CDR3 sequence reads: CATSDPDKMGNEQFF. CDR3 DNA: TGTGCCACCAGTGACCCGGACAAGATGGGCAATGAGCAGTTCTTC.

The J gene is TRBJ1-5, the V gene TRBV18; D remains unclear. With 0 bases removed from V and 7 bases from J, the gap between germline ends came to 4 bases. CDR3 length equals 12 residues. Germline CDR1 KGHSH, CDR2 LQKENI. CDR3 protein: CASSPPSQPQHF. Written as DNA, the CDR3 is TGTGCCAGCTCACCACCGAGCCAGCCCCAGCATTTT.

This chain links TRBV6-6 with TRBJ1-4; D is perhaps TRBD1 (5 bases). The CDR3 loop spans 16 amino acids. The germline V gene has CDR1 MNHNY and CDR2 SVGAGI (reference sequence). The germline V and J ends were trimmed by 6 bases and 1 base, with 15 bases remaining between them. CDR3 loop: CASSEGRTLTNEKLFF. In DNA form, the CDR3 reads TGTGCCAGCAGCGAGGGACGGACCCTAACTAATGAAAAACTGTTTTTT.

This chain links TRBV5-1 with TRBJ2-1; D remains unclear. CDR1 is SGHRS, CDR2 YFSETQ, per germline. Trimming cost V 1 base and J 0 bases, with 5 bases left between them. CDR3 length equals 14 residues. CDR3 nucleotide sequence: TGCGCCAGCAGCTTGCGGAGCTCCTACAATGAGCAGTTCTTC. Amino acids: CASSLRSSYNEQFF.

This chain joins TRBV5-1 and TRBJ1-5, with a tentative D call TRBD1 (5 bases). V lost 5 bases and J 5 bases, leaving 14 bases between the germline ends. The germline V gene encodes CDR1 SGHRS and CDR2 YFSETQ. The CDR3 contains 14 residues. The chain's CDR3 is CASRGEGPHQPQHF. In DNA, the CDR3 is TGCGCCAGCAGGGGGGAGGGACCCCATCAGCCCCAGCATTTT.

CDR3 nucleotide sequence: TGTGCCAGCAGCCGCAAAGGGGGCTGGCACACCTTC. It is translated as CASSRKGGWHTF. The chain combines TRBV14 with TRBJ1-2; the match to TRBD1 covers 7 bases. This CDR3 spans 12 amino acids. Per the germline V gene, CDR1 is SGHDN and CDR2 is FVKESK. The V segment lost 4 bases and the J segment 12 bases; nucleotides outside the gene matches: 8.